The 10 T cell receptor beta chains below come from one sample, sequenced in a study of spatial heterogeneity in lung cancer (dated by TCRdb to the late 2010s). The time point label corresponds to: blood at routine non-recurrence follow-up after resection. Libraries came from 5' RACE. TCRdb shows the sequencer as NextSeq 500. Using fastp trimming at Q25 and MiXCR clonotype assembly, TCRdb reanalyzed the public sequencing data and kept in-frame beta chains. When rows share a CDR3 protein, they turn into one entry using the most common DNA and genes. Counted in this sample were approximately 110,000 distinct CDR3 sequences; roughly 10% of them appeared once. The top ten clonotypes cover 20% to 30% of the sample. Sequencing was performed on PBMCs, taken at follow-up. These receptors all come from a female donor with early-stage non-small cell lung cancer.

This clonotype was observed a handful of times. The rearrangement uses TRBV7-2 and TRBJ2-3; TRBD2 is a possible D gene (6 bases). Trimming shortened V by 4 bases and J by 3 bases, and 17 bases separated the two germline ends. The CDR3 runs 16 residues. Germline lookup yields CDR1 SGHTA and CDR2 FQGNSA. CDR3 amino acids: CASSSWTIGRTDTQYF. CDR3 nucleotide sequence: TGTGCCAGCAGCTCATGGACTATAGGCCGTACAGATACGCAGTATTTT.

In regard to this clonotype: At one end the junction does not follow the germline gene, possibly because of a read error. CDR3 coding DNA: TGTGCCAGCAGTGAACCACAGGCCTACGTGCAGTACTTC. Its protein product is CASSEPQAYVQYF. The rearrangement joins TRBV25-1 to TRBJ2-7; perhaps TRBD1 as D (5 bases). In germline, CDR1 is MGHDK, CDR2 SYGVNS. The CDR3 loop spans 13 amino acids.

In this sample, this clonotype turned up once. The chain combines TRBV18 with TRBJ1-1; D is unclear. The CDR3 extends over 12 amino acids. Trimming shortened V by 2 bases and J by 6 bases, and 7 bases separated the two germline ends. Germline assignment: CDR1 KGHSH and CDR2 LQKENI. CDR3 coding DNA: TGTGCCAGCTCACCATGGGAGGCTGAAGCTTTCTTT. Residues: CASSPWEAEAFF. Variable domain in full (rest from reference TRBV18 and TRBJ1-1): NAGVMQNPRHLVRRRGQEARLRCSPMKGHSHVYWYRQLPEEGLKFMVYLQKENIIDESGMPKERFSAEFPKEGPSILRIQQVVRGDSAAYFCASSPWEAEAFFGQGTRLTVV.

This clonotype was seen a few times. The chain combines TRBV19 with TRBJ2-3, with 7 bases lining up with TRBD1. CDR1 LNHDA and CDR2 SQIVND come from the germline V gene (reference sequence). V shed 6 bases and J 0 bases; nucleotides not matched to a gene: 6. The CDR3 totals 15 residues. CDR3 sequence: CASSRDSISTDTQYF. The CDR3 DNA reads TGTGCCAGTAGCCGGGACAGTATAAGCACAGATACGCAGTATTTT. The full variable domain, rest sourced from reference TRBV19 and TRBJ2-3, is DGGITQSPKYLFRKEGQNVTLSCEQNLNHDAMYWYRQDPGQGLRLIYYSQIVNDFQKGDIAEGYSVSREKKESFPLTVTSAQKNPTAFYLCASSRDSISTDTQYFGPGTRLTVL.

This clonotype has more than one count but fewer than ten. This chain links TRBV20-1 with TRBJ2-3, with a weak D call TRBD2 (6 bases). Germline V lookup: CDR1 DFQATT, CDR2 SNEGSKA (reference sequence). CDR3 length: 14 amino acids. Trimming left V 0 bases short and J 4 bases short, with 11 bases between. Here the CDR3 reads CSARDAGSADTQYF. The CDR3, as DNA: TGCAGTGCTAGAGATGCGGGATCTGCAGATACGCAGTATTTT.

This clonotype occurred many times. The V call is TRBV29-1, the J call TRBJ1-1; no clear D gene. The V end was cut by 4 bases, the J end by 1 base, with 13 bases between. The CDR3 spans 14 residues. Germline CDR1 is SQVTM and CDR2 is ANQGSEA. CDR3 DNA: TGCAGCGTTGTAAGGTCGCCACGGAACACTGAAGCTTTCTTT. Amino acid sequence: CSVVRSPRNTEAFF.

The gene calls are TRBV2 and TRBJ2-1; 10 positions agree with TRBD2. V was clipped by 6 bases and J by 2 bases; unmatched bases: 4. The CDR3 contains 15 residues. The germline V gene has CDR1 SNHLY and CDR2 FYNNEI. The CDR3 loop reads CASRLAGGAYNEQFF. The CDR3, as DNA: TGTGCCAGCAGATTAGCGGGGGGAGCCTACAATGAGCAGTTCTTC.

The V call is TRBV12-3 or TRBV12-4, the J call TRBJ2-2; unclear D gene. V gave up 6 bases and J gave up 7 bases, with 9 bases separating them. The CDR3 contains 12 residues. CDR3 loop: CASSKGGGELFF. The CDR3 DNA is TGTGCCAGCAGCAAAGGTGGCGGGGAGCTGTTTTTT.

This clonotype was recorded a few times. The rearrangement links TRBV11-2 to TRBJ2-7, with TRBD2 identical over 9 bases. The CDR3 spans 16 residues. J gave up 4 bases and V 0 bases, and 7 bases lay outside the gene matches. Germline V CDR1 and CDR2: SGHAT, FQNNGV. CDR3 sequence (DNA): TGTGCCAGCAGCTTAGATCTCAGCGGGAGGAAATACGAGCAGTACTTC. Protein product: CASSLDLSGRKYEQYF.

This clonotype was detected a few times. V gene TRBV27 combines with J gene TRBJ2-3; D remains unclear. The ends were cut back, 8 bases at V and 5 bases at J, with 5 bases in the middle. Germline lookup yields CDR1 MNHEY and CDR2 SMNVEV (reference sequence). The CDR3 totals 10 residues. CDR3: CASFGDTQYF. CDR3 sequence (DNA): TGTGCCAGCTTCGGAGATACGCAGTATTTT.